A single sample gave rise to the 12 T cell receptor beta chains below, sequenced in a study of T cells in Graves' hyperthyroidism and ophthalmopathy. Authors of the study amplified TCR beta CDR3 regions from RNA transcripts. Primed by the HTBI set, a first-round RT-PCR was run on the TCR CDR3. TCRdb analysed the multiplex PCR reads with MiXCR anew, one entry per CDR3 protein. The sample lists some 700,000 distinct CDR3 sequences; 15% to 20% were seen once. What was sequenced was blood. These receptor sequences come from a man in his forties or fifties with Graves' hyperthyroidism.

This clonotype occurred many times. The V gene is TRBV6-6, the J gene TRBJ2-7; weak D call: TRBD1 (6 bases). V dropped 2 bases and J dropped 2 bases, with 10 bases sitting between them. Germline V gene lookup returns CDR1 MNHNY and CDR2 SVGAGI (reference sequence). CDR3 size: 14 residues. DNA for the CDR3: TGTGCCAGCAGTTACAAGGGGGACCCCTACGAGCAGTACTTC. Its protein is CASSYKGDPYEQYF.

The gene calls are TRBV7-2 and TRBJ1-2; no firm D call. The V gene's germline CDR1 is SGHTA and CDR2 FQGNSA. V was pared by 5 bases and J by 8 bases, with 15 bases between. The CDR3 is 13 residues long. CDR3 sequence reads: CASSPRPDGGYTF. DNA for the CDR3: TGTGCCAGCAGCCCCCGTCCTGACGGCGGCTACACCTTC.

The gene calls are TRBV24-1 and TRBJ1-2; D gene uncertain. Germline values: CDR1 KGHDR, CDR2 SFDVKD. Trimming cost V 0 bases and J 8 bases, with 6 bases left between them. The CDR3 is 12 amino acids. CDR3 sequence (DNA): TGTGCCACCAGTGATTTGCAATTGGGCTACACCTTC. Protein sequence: CATSDLQLGYTF.

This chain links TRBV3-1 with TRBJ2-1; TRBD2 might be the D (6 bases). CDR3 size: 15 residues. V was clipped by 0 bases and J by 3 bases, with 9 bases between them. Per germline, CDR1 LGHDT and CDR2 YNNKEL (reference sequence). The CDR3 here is CASSQELASYNEQFF. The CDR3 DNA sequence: TGTGCCAGCAGCCAAGAACTAGCTAGCTACAATGAGCAGTTCTTC.

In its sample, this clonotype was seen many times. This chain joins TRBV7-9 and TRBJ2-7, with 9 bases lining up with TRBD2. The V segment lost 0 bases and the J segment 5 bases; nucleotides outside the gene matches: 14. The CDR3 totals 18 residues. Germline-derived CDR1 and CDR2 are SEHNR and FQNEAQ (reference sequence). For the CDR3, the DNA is TGTGCCAGCAGCTTAGCGACTGCGATGAGCGGGAGGTTCCACGAGCAGTACTTC. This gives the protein CASSLATAMSGRFHEQYF.

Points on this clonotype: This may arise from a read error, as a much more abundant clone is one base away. This CDR3 is CASSPGRADTEAFF. The DNA of the CDR3 is TGTGCCAGCTCACCGGGCCGGGCTGACACTGAAGCTTTCTTT. This rearrangement joins TRBV18 to TRBJ1-1; D unclear. Germline CDR1 is KGHSH and CDR2 is LQKENI. This CDR3 has 14 amino acids. V dropped 3 bases and J dropped 3 bases, with 11 bases sitting between them.

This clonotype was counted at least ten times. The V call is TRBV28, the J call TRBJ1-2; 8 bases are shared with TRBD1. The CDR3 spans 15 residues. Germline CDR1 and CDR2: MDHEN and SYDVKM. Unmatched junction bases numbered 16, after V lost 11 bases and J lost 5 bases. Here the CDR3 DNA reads TGTGCCTCCAACCAGGGGGCTCAAACCAGATATGGCTACACCTTC. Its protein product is CASNQGAQTRYGYTF.

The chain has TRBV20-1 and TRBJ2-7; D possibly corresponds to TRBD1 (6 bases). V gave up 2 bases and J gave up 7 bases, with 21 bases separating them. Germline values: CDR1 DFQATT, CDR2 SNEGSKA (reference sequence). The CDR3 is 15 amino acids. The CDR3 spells CSARKRTVEEEEQYF. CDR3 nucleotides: TGCAGTGCTAGAAAACGGACAGTTGAGGAGGAGGAGCAGTACTTC.

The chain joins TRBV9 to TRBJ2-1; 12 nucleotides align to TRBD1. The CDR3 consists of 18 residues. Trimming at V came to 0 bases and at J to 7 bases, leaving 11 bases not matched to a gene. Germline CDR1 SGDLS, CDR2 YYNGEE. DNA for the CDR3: TGTGCCAGCAGCGTAGCGAGCGGGGGACAGGGGGCAAATAATGAGCAGTTCTTC. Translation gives CASSVASGGQGANNEQFF.

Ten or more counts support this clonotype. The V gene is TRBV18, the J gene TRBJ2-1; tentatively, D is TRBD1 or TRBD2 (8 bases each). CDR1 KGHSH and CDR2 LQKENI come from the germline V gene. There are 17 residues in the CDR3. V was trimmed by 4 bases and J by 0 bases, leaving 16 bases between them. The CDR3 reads CASSQREGQASYNEQFF. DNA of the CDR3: TGTGCCAGCTCACAACGGGAGGGACAGGCCTCCTACAATGAGCAGTTCTTC.

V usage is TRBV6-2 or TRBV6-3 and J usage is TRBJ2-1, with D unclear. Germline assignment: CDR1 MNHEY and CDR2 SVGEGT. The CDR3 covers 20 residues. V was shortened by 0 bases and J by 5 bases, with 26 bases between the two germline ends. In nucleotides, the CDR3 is TGTGCCAGCAGTTACTCGATTACCGGGTTTTATACCCGACGGGACAATGAGCAGTTCTTC. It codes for CASSYSITGFYTRRDNEQFF.

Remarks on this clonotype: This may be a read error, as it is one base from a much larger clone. CDR3 bases: TGTGCCTGGAGTCTCAGGGGAACAGATACGCAGTATTTT. Its translation: CAWSLRGTDTQYF. V usage is TRBV30 and J usage is TRBJ2-3, with D perhaps matching TRBD1 (6 bases). V was shortened by 2 bases and J by 3 bases, with 9 bases between the two germline ends. Germline loops: CDR1 GTSNPN, CDR2 SVGIG (reference sequence). The CDR3 consists of 13 residues.